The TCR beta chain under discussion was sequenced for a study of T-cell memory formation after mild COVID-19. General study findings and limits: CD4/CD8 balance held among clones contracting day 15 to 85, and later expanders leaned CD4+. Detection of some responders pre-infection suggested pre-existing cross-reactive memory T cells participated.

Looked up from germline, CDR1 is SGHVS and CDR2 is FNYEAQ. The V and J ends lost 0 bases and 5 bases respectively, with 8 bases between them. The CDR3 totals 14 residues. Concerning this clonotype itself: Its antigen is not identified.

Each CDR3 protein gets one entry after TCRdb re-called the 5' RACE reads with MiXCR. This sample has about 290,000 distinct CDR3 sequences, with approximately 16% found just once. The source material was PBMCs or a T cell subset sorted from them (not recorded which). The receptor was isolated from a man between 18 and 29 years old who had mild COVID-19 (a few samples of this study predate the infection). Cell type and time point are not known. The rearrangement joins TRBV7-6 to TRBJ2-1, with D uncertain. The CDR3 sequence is CASSLAPLDNEQFF. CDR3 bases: TGTGCCAGCAGCTTAGCACCGCTGGACAATGAGCAGTTCTTC.